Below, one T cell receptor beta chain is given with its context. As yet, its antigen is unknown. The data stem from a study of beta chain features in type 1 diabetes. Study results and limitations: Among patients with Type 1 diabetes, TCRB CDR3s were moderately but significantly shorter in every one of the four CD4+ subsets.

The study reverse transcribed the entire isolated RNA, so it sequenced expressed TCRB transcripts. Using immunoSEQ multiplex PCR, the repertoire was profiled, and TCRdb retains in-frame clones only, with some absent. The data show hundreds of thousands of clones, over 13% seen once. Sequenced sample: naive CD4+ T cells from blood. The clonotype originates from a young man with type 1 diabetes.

Written as DNA, the CDR3 is TGTGCCAGCAGCTTAGAGGGAGGGCCCTTTGAGCAGTTCTTC. Translated, it gives CASSLEGGPFEQFF. This chain uses TRBV7-2 with TRBJ2-1, with 7 bases lining up with TRBD2. CDR3 length equals 14 residues. Germline loops: CDR1 SGHTA, CDR2 FQGNSA. J was trimmed by 9 bases and V by 1 base; bases with no gene match: 6.